This T cell receptor beta chain was sequenced for a study of blood T cells in healthy people across ages (dated by TCRdb to between 2014 and 2016). Looking at the study overall: Template switching captured roughly one uniquely barcoded TCR beta cDNA molecule per two T cells in model experiments. To track age-related changes in TCR beta repertoire diversity, the study relied on deep sequencing normalized with unique cDNA molecular identifiers. The donors were divided into four age groups: young (average approximately 16 years), middle-aged (around 37), aged (approximately 62) and long-lived (roughly 82). To avoid experimental bias, donors of different ages were randomly spread across the sequencing lanes. Using the same blood draw, the study looked at two additional independent replicas of 1 million unique cDNA reads for two donors, one aged 18 to 30 and the other aged 80 or older. The paper as a whole reports these results and caveats: Donor CMV infection status was unknown, potentially confounding age-related changes in expanded clonotypes. Estimates of total diversity based on one million sequenced T cells were considered lower bounds and underestimates. As age increased, observed TCR beta diversity per million T cells dropped in a roughly linear way, and a significant reduction was already evident by age 40. Bulk unsorted PBMC profiling prevented conclusive comparison of naive and antigen-experienced compartments. There was a strong correlation between observed TCR beta diversity and the percentage of naive T cells measured by flow cytometry. The long-lived group showed more naive CD4+ T cells, fewer expanded clones and increased TCR diversity than the aged group, suggesting age selection.

Libraries came from 5' RACE. These reads were obtained on an Illumina HiSeq 2500. A second roughly 6 to 11 cycle PCR used a sample-barcoded 5' primer and a J-beta primer mix. A template-switch 5' adaptor carrying 12 random nucleotides introduced a unique molecular identifier onto each TCR beta cDNA molecule. Each sample yielded at least 2.5 million CDR3-containing paired-end reads. The Mint cDNA synthesis kit, primed by a TRBC-specific oligonucleotide, was used to synthesize first-strand cDNA from all RNA. All cDNA was treated with uracil-DNA glycosylase and then went through a first 18-cycle PCR with the universal primers M1SS and BC2_uni_R. For the original study's pipeline: For normalization, 1 million high-quality reads, each with a distinct molecular identifier, were randomly selected from each sample. Reads sharing molecular identifiers were discarded rather than binned into consensus sequences. MiTCR, run with a Q25 quality threshold and the strictest error-elimination algorithm, handled CDR3 identification, clonotype clustering and error correction. Lower-bound total TCR beta diversity was estimated with a nonparametric unseen species model using Euler transformation. In-frame beta chains were kept once TCRdb had trimmed the public reads at Q25 with fastp and called clones with MiXCR. CDR3 protein sequences are deduplicated, and each keeps its most common genes and DNA. The V and J calls, along with clone size, are taken from TCRdb and not from the paper's own processing. The sample table records around 650,000 distinct CDR3 sequences; 40% to 45% of these occur just once. The top ten hold about 32% of the sample.

On this clonotype itself: Its antigen remains unidentified. Base qualities are not recorded, but no much larger clone differs from it by a single base.

CDR1 and CDR2, looked up from the germline V gene, are SGHRS and YFSETQ. The CDR3 covers 15 residues, taking in both the cysteine and the phenylalanine. Of all the DNA, just the CDR3 is kept, 45 bases in frame from base 1. V gives up 4 bases and J gives up 2 bases, and the segment between their germline ends measures 14 bases. The donors were some 39 Caucasian individuals from Russia, aged 6 to 90 years, who were systemically healthy. Each donor gave approximately 9.3 milliliters of peripheral blood, collected into EDTA-treated Vacutainer tubes. Ficoll-Paque density-gradient centrifugation was used to isolate PBMCs, with at least 7 million obtained per sample. Total RNA was extracted from PBMCs with Trizol reagent, with at least 5.5 micrograms obtained per sample. Naive CD45RAhigh/CD27high T cell percentages were measured by flow cytometry on a PBMC aliquot from every donor.

Sequenced sample: blood. This receptor was obtained from an elderly man in good health. The chain couples TRBV5-1 to TRBJ2-3, with the D call tentatively TRBD1 or TRBD2, each fitting 5 bases. Here is the DNA: TGCGCCAGCAGCGGCCGGGGACGAGACACAGATACGCAGTATTTT. The resulting protein is CASSGRGRDTDTQYF.